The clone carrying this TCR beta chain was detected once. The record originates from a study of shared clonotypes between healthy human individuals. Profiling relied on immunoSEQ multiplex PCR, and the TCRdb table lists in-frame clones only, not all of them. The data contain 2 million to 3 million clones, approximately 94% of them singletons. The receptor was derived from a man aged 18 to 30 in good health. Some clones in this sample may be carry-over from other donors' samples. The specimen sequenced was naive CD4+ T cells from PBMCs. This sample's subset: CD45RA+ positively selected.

CDR3 bases: TGTGCCAGCAGCTCCCTAAAAGCGACAGAATACAATGAGCAGTTCTTC. This gives the protein CASSSLKATEYNEQFF. The rearrangement links TRBV7-3 to TRBJ2-1; TRBD1 might be the D (5 bases). CDR1 and CDR2 (germline): SGHTA, FQGTGA. Trimming stripped 4 bases from V and 4 bases from J, with 17 bases between. The CDR3 loop spans 16 amino acids. Together with reference TRBV7-3 and TRBJ2-1, the CDR3 gives the full variable domain: GAGVSQTPSNKVTEKGKYVELRCDPISGHTALYWYRQSLGQGPEFLIYFQGTGAADDSGLPNDRFFAVRPEGSVSTLKIQRTERGDSAVYLCASSSLKATEYNEQFFGPGTRLTVL.